Included here is one T cell receptor (beta chain) sequence, with context. Its specificity is unknown. Germline V CDR1 and CDR2: MNHNS, SASEGT. The CDR3 extends over 11 amino acids. Trimming removed 6 bases at V and 5 bases at J, with 6 bases between. This entry is derived from a study of T cells in Graves' hyperthyroidism and ophthalmopathy. The study, taken as a whole, reports: Ophthalmopathy was predicted by the model a median of approximately 6 months ahead of onset. Clonotypes that were expanded in thyroid above 0.001 mostly appeared in blood too.

Subjects with ophthalmopathy showed a Clinical Activity Score no lower than 3, a NOSPECS grade no lower than 4, and a duration shorter than 3 months. PBMCs were derived from 7.5 to 10 ml fresh peripheral blood. Researchers amplified the TCR beta CDR3 regions from RNA transcripts. The TCR CDR3 first-round RT-PCR relied on the HTBI primer set. MiXCR, applied by TCRdb to the multiplex PCR reads, yields one record per CDR3 protein. The sample includes a few hundred thousand distinct CDR3 sequences, roughly a sixth of them seen just once. The sequencing input was blood. The sequence was collected from a woman under 30 with Graves' ophthalmopathy. The chain combines TRBV6-1 with TRBJ2-3; D gene ambiguous. The CDR3 protein is CASRGEDTQYF. The DNA of the CDR3 is TGTGCCAGCAGGGGCGAAGATACGCAGTATTTT.